A selection of T cell receptor beta chains follows, all from one sample in a study of shared clonotypes between healthy human individuals. The method was immunoSEQ multiplex PCR; TCRdb's version includes in-frame clones alone and lacks a portion of them. The table has millions of clones, about 95% seen once. Sequencing was performed on naive CD4+ T cells sorted from blood. The receptors were gathered from a man younger than 30 in good health. Both conserved end residues are part of each CDR3. D genes are given only for firm matches. Size tells how often a clone was seen (once, few, many) or the class of an expanded clone, and some rows leave it out.

DNA | CDR3 | size | D | J | V
TGTGCCAGCTGTGTCAGGGGCAGCGGCTACACCTTC | CASCVRGSGYTF | - | - | TRBJ1-2 | TRBV2
TGTGCCAGCAGTTTCGGCAGTCTTAACACTGAAGCTTTCTTT | CASSFGSLNTEAFF | - | - | TRBJ1-1 | TRBV28
TGCGCCAGCAGCCTGGCCCCCAGGGGAGGTGAGCAGTTCTTC | CASSLAPRGGEQFF | - | - | TRBJ2-1 | TRBV5-1
TGCGCCAGCAGCCAGCCATCGCGGGACAGGGAAAGGGAGCAGTACTTC | CASSQPSRDREREQYF | - | TRBD1 | TRBJ2-7 | TRBV4-1
TGTGCCAGCAGTTACCTACAGGGGGCTAATTCCCATGAGCAGTTCTTC | CASSYLQGANSHEQFF | - | TRBD1 | TRBJ2-1 | TRBV6-6
TGCGCCAGCAGCTTGTGGTACCTCCAGGGGGCCCTACAATCCGAGCAGTACTTC | CASSLWYLQGALQSEQYF | - | TRBD1 | TRBJ2-7 | TRBV5-1
TGCGCCAGCAGCCAAGATCCGTTGACAGGGAGGAGAATTATGGCCGGGGCCAACGTCCTGACTTTC | CASSQDPLTGRRIMAGANVLTF | - | - | TRBJ2-6 | TRBV4-1
TGTGCCAGCAGCTGGGGGCGGGCAGAGACCCAGTACTTC | CASSWGRAETQYF | - | - | TRBJ2-5 | TRBV7-2
TGTGCCAGCAGTTTCCCGGACAGGGGGACCTCCTACGAGCAGTACTTC | CASSFPDRGTSYEQYF | - | TRBD1 | TRBJ2-7 | TRBV28
TGCAGCGTTGAATGGTGGCATCGGGCCCAAGAGACCCAGTACTTC | CSVEWWHRAQETQYF | - | - | TRBJ2-5 | TRBV29-1
TGTGCCAGCAGTCTCACAGGGGGCAATGGAAACACCATATATTTT | CASSLTGGNGNTIYF | - | TRBD1 | TRBJ1-3 | TRBV2
TGTGCCAGCAGCCCCGACCGGACAGGGGCCTACGAGCAGTACTTC | CASSPDRTGAYEQYF | - | TRBD1 | TRBJ2-7 | TRBV11-2
TGCGCCAGCAGCCGACCCACAGGGGATTCCGGAAACACCATATATTTT | CASSRPTGDSGNTIYF | - | TRBD1 | TRBJ1-3 | TRBV5-1
TGTGCCAGCTCACCACCCACTCACACAGATACGCAGTATTTT | CASSPPTHTDTQYF | once | - | TRBJ2-3 | TRBV18
TGCGCCAGCAGCTTCCCCCCGGGCAGGGGCCTCCCCAACACCGGGGAGCTGTTTTTT | CASSFPPGRGLPNTGELFF | - | - | TRBJ2-2 | TRBV5-1
TGTGCCAGCAGCTTGTTTCAGGTACCTTTTGATCACGAGCAGTACTTC | CASSLFQVPFDHEQYF | - | - | TRBJ2-7 | TRBV5-6
TGTGCCAGCAGCTTGGGAGCAGGGGCGTATAGCAATCAGCCCCAGCATTTT | CASSLGAGAYSNQPQHF | - | - | TRBJ1-5 | TRBV5-6
TGTGCCAGCAGTTCAATCGGCTACGAGCAGTACTTC | CASSSIGYEQYF | - | - | TRBJ2-7 | TRBV7-9
TGTGCCAGCAGAAAACGACAGGGGTATGAAAAACTGTTTTTT | CASRKRQGYEKLFF | - | TRBD1 | TRBJ1-4 | TRBV28
TGTGCCAGCAGCCCAAGCGGTCATAGGTACGAGCAGTACTTC | CASSPSGHRYEQYF | - | - | TRBJ2-7 | TRBV5-4
TGTGCCAGCAGCTTATCCAGCGGGGCGAACACCGGGGAGCTGTTTTTT | CASSLSSGANTGELFF | once | TRBD2 | TRBJ2-2 | TRBV7-2
TGTGCCAGCAGTCTCAGGGGGCAACGGGGCTACACCTTC | CASSLRGQRGYTF | - | TRBD1 | TRBJ1-2 | TRBV6-5
TGTGCCAGCAGTGAAGTATATTTCCGCGAGCAGTACTTC | CASSEVYFREQYF | - | - | TRBJ2-7 | TRBV6-1
TGTGCCAGCTCACCCGTCTACATCGAGGGCGCGAACACTGAAGCTTTCTTT | CASSPVYIEGANTEAFF | - | - | TRBJ1-1 | TRBV18
TGTGCCAGCAGTTACTCACCGGGGGCCCCGCCCTACGAGCAGTACTTC | CASSYSPGAPPYEQYF | few | - | TRBJ2-7 | TRBV6-5
TGTGCCCTAAGGGAGGGAACTAATGAAAAACTGTTTTTT | CALREGTNEKLFF | - | - | TRBJ1-4 | TRBV30
TGCGCCAGCAGCCTTGGACTAGCGCCCTACAATGAGCAGTTCTTC | CASSLGLAPYNEQFF | - | TRBD2 | TRBJ2-1 | TRBV5-1
TGTGCCTGGAGTCAAGGACAGCCCTCAAGGCCCCAGCATTTT | CAWSQGQPSRPQHF | - | - | TRBJ1-5 | TRBV30
TGTGCCTGGAGTGTACCCAGGGGGACGCACACCATATATTTT | CAWSVPRGTHTIYF | few | TRBD1 | TRBJ1-3 | TRBV30
TGCGCCAGCAGCCCCCAAGCGGGAGGGCCGTGGAATGAGCAGTTCTTC | CASSPQAGGPWNEQFF | - | TRBD2 | TRBJ2-1 | TRBV4-3
TGCGCCAGCAGCCAAGGACTAGCGGGCCAAATTTCCTACGAGCAGTACTTC | CASSQGLAGQISYEQYF | - | TRBD2 | TRBJ2-7 | TRBV5-1
TGTGCCAGCTCCCTCGGGGGGCTCGATGAAAAACTGTTTTTT | CASSLGGLDEKLFF | - | - | TRBJ1-4 | TRBV18
TGTGCCAGCAGCTTCCCAGTAAACTATGGCTACACCTTC | CASSFPVNYGYTF | - | - | TRBJ1-2 | TRBV5-6
TGTGCCAGCAGTGAAGCGAGGGTTGGGGTACAGCCCCAGCATTTT | CASSEARVGVQPQHF | - | - | TRBJ1-5 | TRBV6-1
TGTGCCTGGAGAGTACGAAGAGGAAATTCACCCCTCCACTTT | CAWRVRRGNSPLHF | - | - | TRBJ1-6 | TRBV30
TGTGCCAGCTCACCGAGGCTAGCGGGAGCCAATGAGCAGTTCTTC | CASSPRLAGANEQFF | - | TRBD2 | TRBJ2-1 | TRBV18
TGCGCCAGCAGCGCCATAGCAGGGGCCAACGTCCTGACTTTC | CASSAIAGANVLTF | once | - | TRBJ2-6 | TRBV5-1
TGTGCCATCAGTGTGACGAGACAGGACCCTAACTATGGCTACACCTTC | CAISVTRQDPNYGYTF | - | - | TRBJ1-2 | TRBV10-3
TGTGCCAGCAGCTTTCCGCAGGGTTCTTCCTACGAGCAGTACTTC | CASSFPQGSSYEQYF | - | - | TRBJ2-7 | TRBV5-4
TGCGCCAGCAGCTTGGGCAGCAACCAGCCCCAGCATTTT | CASSLGSNQPQHF | - | - | TRBJ1-5 | TRBV5-1
TGCGCCAGCAGCTTCGGACAGGGGGGATCAGATACGCAGTATTTT | CASSFGQGGSDTQYF | - | TRBD1 | TRBJ2-3 | TRBV5-1
TGTGCCAGCAGCTCGACAGGTGGAAATTCACCCCTCCACTTT | CASSSTGGNSPLHF | - | - | TRBJ1-6 | TRBV7-3
TGTGCCAGCAGCTGGACAGGGGCCGGGGAGCTGTTTTTT | CASSWTGAGELFF | - | TRBD1 | TRBJ2-2 | TRBV5-6
TGCGCCAGCAGCCAAAAGCCGGGACACCCGGGACTAGCGGTCCACGAGCAGTACTTC | CASSQKPGHPGLAVHEQYF | - | TRBD2 | TRBJ2-7 | TRBV4-1
TGTGCCAGCAGCCCCGGGGACAGGGGCGCTAGCAATGAGCAGTTCTTC | CASSPGDRGASNEQFF | - | TRBD1 | TRBJ2-1 | TRBV11-2
TGTGCCAGCGATGCGGGGGCCGCCTACGAGCAGTACTTC | CASDAGAAYEQYF | - | - | TRBJ2-7 | TRBV6-1
TGTGCCAGCAGCCCGGACGGGACAACTAATGAAAAACTGTTTTTT | CASSPDGTTNEKLFF | - | - | TRBJ1-4 | TRBV5-4
TGTGCCAGCAGGGACTTTCAAGAGACCCAGTACTTC | CASRDFQETQYF | - | - | TRBJ2-5 | TRBV2
TGTGCCAGCAGTGTACAGGGGGGCTATGGCTACACCTTC | CASSVQGGYGYTF | - | TRBD1 | TRBJ1-2 | TRBV6-1
TGTGCCAGCAGCTTAGTCAGGGAGGGGTATGGCTACACCTTC | CASSLVREGYGYTF | - | - | TRBJ1-2 | TRBV11-2
TGTGCCAGCAGTTACGCGGGAGACTGGGAGACCCAGTACTTC | CASSYAGDWETQYF | - | TRBD2 | TRBJ2-5 | TRBV6-6
TGCAGTGCTAGAAGGGGGGCACAGCAGTTCTTC | CSARRGAQQFF | - | - | TRBJ2-1 | TRBV20-1
TGTGCCAGCAGTTTAAAGTACGAGCAGTACTTC | CASSLKYEQYF | - | - | TRBJ2-7 | TRBV28
TGTGCCTGGAGTGTGTACGGGGGTCAAGAGACCCAGTACTTC | CAWSVYGGQETQYF | few | - | TRBJ2-5 | TRBV30
TGTGCCAGCAGTGCTGAAGGGCTGAACACTGAAGCTTTCTTT | CASSAEGLNTEAFF | - | - | TRBJ1-1 | TRBV6-1
TGTGCCAGCAGCTCAGATAACAAAAACATTCAGTACTTC | CASSSDNKNIQYF | - | - | TRBJ2-4 | TRBV7-9